This T cell receptor beta chain was obtained from a study of CD8+ T cells in alopecia areata (dated by TCRdb to the late 2010s). Regarding the complete study: The treated patients took part in an open-label pilot trial in which moderate-to-severe alopecia areata was treated with oral tofacitinib at 5 to 10 mg twice daily. Amplification of TCRbeta CDR3 regions was done by immunoSEQ multiplex PCR using 35 Vbeta forward primers and 13 Jbeta reverse primers. For the treated patients, the SALT score, which quantifies what percentage of scalp surface area is affected, served as the measure of disease severity. The study used high-throughput TCRbeta sequencing to examine T cell clonal expansion in alopecia areata, in both the C3H/HeJ mouse model and human patients. Patients received tofacitinib for 6 to 18 months and were then followed off drug for 6 months to check for delayed response and recurrence. Scalp clonality was compared among normal scalp (n=4), patchy alopecia areata scalp (n=8), and alopecia totalis/universalis scalp (n=8). Human TCRbeta sequencing covered scalp tissue and sorted CD4+ and CD8+ peripheral blood T cells from patchy and totalis/universalis alopecia areata patients and healthy controls. Biopsies were taken from tofacitinib-treated patients at baseline and at 4 and 24 weeks of treatment, and a later scalp biopsy was taken in several of the tofacitinib-treated patients. RNA came from the PAXgene miRNA kit for fixed scalp, the miRNeasy kit for PBMCs, and the RNeasy kit for mouse skin.

This clone was observed a handful of times. The clone's antigen remains unknown. No clone much larger than this one lies a single base away; base qualities are absent. Per the publication, the time point label means: 24 weeks on oral tofacitinib. In light of the paper, this sample's treatment or condition label describes: oral pan-JAK inhibitor, 5-10 mg twice daily. Lesional scalp punch biopsies and peripheral blood were collected from alopecia areata patients. PBMCs were isolated by density centrifugation and stained for CD3, CD4 and CD8, and CD4+ and CD8+ T cells were sorted on a FACSAria. The library was generated by the immunoSEQ multiplex PCR assay. RNA was extracted from all samples and reverse transcribed into cDNA, which served as template for TCR sequencing. SuperScript III was used for first-strand cDNA synthesis, primed with a 2:1 mix of oligo-dT and random hexamers. A synthetic immune receptor repertoire was used to gauge amplification bias, and whatever bias remained was removed computationally. Under the source paper's analysis protocol: Raw reads were preprocessed to remove errors, and CDR3 was defined by IMGT conventions from the conserved cysteine to phenylalanine. Clonality was computed as 1 minus the Shannon entropy, with the entropy normalized by log2 of the number of productive unique TCRs. Whether scalp clones were CD4 or CD8 was inferred by matching scalp TCRbeta sequences against CD4 and CD8 repertoires sorted from blood. TCRdb's version of the immuneACCESS table is confined to in-frame rearrangements and falls short of the full clone set. An unresolved V gene accounts for under half of the shortfall where checked; the remainder is of unknown origin. The DNA gave D and trimming, while V, J and clone size come from that table. This sample gives about 92,000 clones in total; about 40% of them show up just once. The ten largest clones represent less than 20% of the sample.

The research as a whole found: Shared TCR sequences between patients were less evident than in mice, which may be partly attributable to HLA diversity in the patient population. Tofacitinib significantly lowered scalp clonality and the number of expanded CD8+ clones among the top 100 scalp clones. During tofacitinib treatment, many expanded lesional clones remained in scalp and blood, and this persistence may partly explain relapse after treatment is stopped. Because the treated cohort was small and had only one nonresponder, larger studies are needed to examine links between baseline CD8+ expansion and response. Higher clonality and more expanded CD8+ clones were observed in lesional scalp than in normal scalp, particularly in alopecia totalis/universalis, a finding suggestive of antigenic drive. Scalp TCR repertoire analysis is complicated because resident alphabeta T cells in normal human skin are also sequenced, whereas mouse skin is dominated by gammadelta T cells.

Sequences were derived from CD8+ T cells sorted from blood, sampled at week 24, from a patient treated with tofacitinib. This clonotype originated in a human donor with alopecia areata.

This receptor has the CDR3 CSAPEGGELFF. The nucleotide sequence reads TGCAGCGCCCCGGAGGGGGGCGAGCTGTTTTTT. The rearranged chain carries TRBV29-1 and TRBJ2-2; the D segment might be TRBD1 or TRBD2, since each matches 6 bases. V gives up 7 bases and J gives up 11 bases, and the segment between their germline ends measures 14 bases. Counted from cysteine to phenylalanine, this CDR3 has 11 amino acids. CDR3 DNA is the only sequence kept; it has 33 bases, read in frame from the first base. Via the germline V gene, CDR1 is SQVTM and CDR2 ANQGSEA.